The rows below give T cell receptor beta chains drawn from one sample of a study of tumor and adjacent non-tumor tissue in lung cancer. From the multiplex PCR reads, TCRdb called clonotypes with MiXCR, one entry per CDR3 protein. This sample yields about 100,000 distinct CDR3 sequences, of which 65% are seen a single time; roughly 19% belongs to the top ten. Sequencing was carried out using distant non-tumor lung tissue. The receptors stem from a man aged 25-45 years with non-small cell lung cancer. The CDR3 runs from the conserved cysteine through the conserved F or W. Each record gives: D gene, V gene, clone size, J gene, CDR3 DNA, CDR3 protein. The D gene is left open where the match is weak. Size is stated for part of the rows, as once, few or many counts, or as a class when the clone is expanded.

D gene: TRBD2
V gene: TRBV7-6
clone size: NA
J gene: TRBJ2-3
CDR3 DNA: TGTGCCAGCAGCTTACCCACTAGCGGGAGCACAGATACGCAATATTTT
CDR3 protein: CASSLPTSGSTDTQYF

D gene: TRBD2
V gene: TRBV6-1
clone size: NA
J gene: TRBJ2-7
CDR3 DNA: TGTGCCAGCAGCGGACTAGTGGGAAGCTACGAGCAGTACTTC
CDR3 protein: CASSGLVGSYEQYF

D gene: TRBD1
V gene: TRBV20-1
clone size: NA
J gene: TRBJ2-1
CDR3 DNA: TGCAGTACCAGGGACAGGGTTAATGAGCAGTTCTTT
CDR3 protein: CSTRDRVNEQFF

D gene: TRBD1
V gene: TRBV5-4
clone size: many
J gene: TRBJ1-2
CDR3 DNA: TGTGCCAGCAGCGCGGGACAGGTCGATGGCTACACCTTC
CDR3 protein: CASSAGQVDGYTF

D gene: NA
V gene: TRBV6-5
clone size: NA
J gene: TRBJ2-1
CDR3 DNA: TGTGTCAGCAGTTTGAGGGGTGGAGTGGGCAATGAGCAGTTCTTC
CDR3 protein: CVSSLRGGVGNEQFF

D gene: NA
V gene: TRBV4-2
clone size: NA
J gene: TRBJ2-3
CDR3 DNA: TGTGCCAGCAGTGAGACTGTGACGGTTAATACGCATTATTTT
CDR3 protein: CASSETVTVNTHYF

D gene: NA
V gene: TRBV25-1
clone size: NA
J gene: TRBJ2-1
CDR3 DNA: TGTGCCAGCAGCCCCAAGGAGGACGAGCAGTTCTTC
CDR3 protein: CASSPKEDEQFF

D gene: NA
V gene: TRBV30
clone size: NA
J gene: TRBJ2-3
CDR3 DNA: TGTGCCTGGATACCCGGACTAACGGCTAGTACAGATACGCAGTATTTT
CDR3 protein: CAWIPGLTASTDTQYF

D gene: NA
V gene: TRBV29-1
clone size: NA
J gene: TRBJ1-1
CDR3 DNA: TGCGGCGTCACCGGGGCGAGCACTGAAGCTTTCTTT
CDR3 protein: CGVTGASTEAFF

D gene: TRBD1
V gene: TRBV29-1
clone size: few
J gene: TRBJ1-5
CDR3 DNA: TGCGGCGTCGGGACAGGGAGGGGAAGTTCGCCCCAGCATTTT
CDR3 protein: CGVGTGRGSSPQHF

D gene: NA
V gene: TRBV4-1
clone size: NA
J gene: TRBJ1-3
CDR3 DNA: TGCGCCAGCAGCCAAGAACGAGGGGGACGGGTGTCTGGAAAGACCATATATTTC
CDR3 protein: CASSQERGGRVSGKTIYF

D gene: TRBD1
V gene: TRBV7-3
clone size: many
J gene: TRBJ2-7
CDR3 DNA: TGTGCCAGCAGCTTAAGTCCAGGGGGCGAGCAGTACTTC
CDR3 protein: CASSLSPGGEQYF

D gene: NA
V gene: TRBV6-1
clone size: NA
J gene: TRBJ2-7
CDR3 DNA: TGTGCCAGTAGTGAACCAGTGGCGGAGGTCTACAAGCAGTACTTC
CDR3 protein: CASSEPVAEVYKQYF

D gene: NA
V gene: TRBV30
clone size: many
J gene: TRBJ2-1
CDR3 DNA: TGTGCCTGGAGTCTGGACATATTCAATGAGCAGTTCTTC
CDR3 protein: CAWSLDIFNEQFF

D gene: NA
V gene: TRBV29-1
clone size: NA
J gene: TRBJ2-7
CDR3 DNA: TGCATCGTTGAAGAGACCCGGAACTCCTACGAGCAGTACTTC
CDR3 protein: CIVEETRNSYEQYF

D gene: NA
V gene: TRBV11-3
clone size: NA
J gene: TRBJ1-1
CDR3 DNA: TGTGTCAGCAGCTTCAGGGGAGGGTTGAACACTGAAGCTTTCTTT
CDR3 protein: CVSSFRGGLNTEAFF

D gene: NA
V gene: TRBV20-1
clone size: once
J gene: TRBJ2-2
CDR3 DNA: TGCAGTGCTAGAGTCCTGGACCCCTACACCGGGGAGCTGTTTTTT
CDR3 protein: CSARVLDPYTGELFF

D gene: TRBD2
V gene: TRBV30
clone size: few
J gene: TRBJ2-3
CDR3 DNA: TGTGCCTGGAGCCCAGCGGGAGGTAGGAATACGCAGTATTTT
CDR3 protein: CAWSPAGGRNTQYF

D gene: TRBD1
V gene: TRBV4-2
clone size: NA
J gene: TRBJ2-1
CDR3 DNA: TGTGCCAGCAGCCACGGACAGGGCCTAAAAGAGCAGTTCTTC
CDR3 protein: CASSHGQGLKEQFF

D gene: NA
V gene: TRBV5-6
clone size: many
J gene: TRBJ2-1
CDR3 DNA: TGTGCCAGCAGCTGGATGGGAGATGAGCAGTTCTTC
CDR3 protein: CASSWMGDEQFF

D gene: NA
V gene: TRBV11-2
clone size: once
J gene: TRBJ2-3
CDR3 DNA: TGTGTCAGCAGCTTAGATCGTGAAGATAGGCAATATTTT
CDR3 protein: CVSSLDREDRQYF

D gene: TRBD1
V gene: TRBV7-9
clone size: NA
J gene: TRBJ2-7
CDR3 DNA: TGTGCCAGCCGCTCCCCGGACAGGGGCCACTACGAGCAGTACTTC
CDR3 protein: CASRSPDRGHYEQYF

D gene: TRBD2
V gene: TRBV20-1
clone size: once
J gene: TRBJ2-7
CDR3 DNA: TGCATTACCGGGCTAGCGGGCTCCTACGAGCAGTACTTC
CDR3 protein: CITGLAGSYEQYF

D gene: NA
V gene: TRBV11-2
clone size: NA
J gene: TRBJ2-7
CDR3 DNA: TGTGCCAGCAGCTTAGTTCGGCGGTGGGAGTACCTATCCTACGAGCAGTACTTC
CDR3 protein: CASSLVRRWEYLSYEQYF

D gene: TRBD1
V gene: TRBV5-4
clone size: medium-sized
J gene: TRBJ2-1
CDR3 DNA: TGTGCCAGCAGCTTGGAGACAGGGGCATGGGAGCAGTTCTTC
CDR3 protein: CASSLETGAWEQFF

D gene: NA
V gene: TRBV5-6
clone size: NA
J gene: TRBJ2-1
CDR3 DNA: TGTGTCAGCAGTCCAGGATTGAGCTCATACAATGAGCAGTTCTTC
CDR3 protein: CVSSPGLSSYNEQFF

D gene: TRBD1
V gene: TRBV5-6
clone size: once
J gene: TRBJ2-6
CDR3 DNA: TGTGCCAACAGCCCATTGACAGGGCCGAGCTCTGGGGCCAACGTCCTGACTTTC
CDR3 protein: CANSPLTGPSSGANVLTF

D gene: NA
V gene: TRBV20-1
clone size: NA
J gene: TRBJ1-1
CDR3 DNA: TGCAGTGCTAGAGGCGCGGGACAATCGAACACTGAAGCTTCCTTT
CDR3 protein: CSARGAGQSNTEASF

D gene: NA
V gene: TRBV7-2
clone size: NA
J gene: TRBJ2-4
CDR3 DNA: TGTGCCATCGCCGGTGGGAGCAAAAACATTCAGTACTTC
CDR3 protein: CAIAGGSKNIQYF

D gene: NA
V gene: TRBV29-1
clone size: NA
J gene: TRBJ2-7
CDR3 DNA: TGCAGCGCTATGCGCGGGTCTTACGACGAGCAGTACTTC
CDR3 protein: CSAMRGSYDEQYF

D gene: NA
V gene: TRBV6-1
clone size: many
J gene: TRBJ2-1
CDR3 DNA: TGTGCCAGCAGTGGGGGGTTTGCTCTAGCCGGGATGGGGGATGAGCAGTTCTTC
CDR3 protein: CASSGGFALAGMGDEQFF